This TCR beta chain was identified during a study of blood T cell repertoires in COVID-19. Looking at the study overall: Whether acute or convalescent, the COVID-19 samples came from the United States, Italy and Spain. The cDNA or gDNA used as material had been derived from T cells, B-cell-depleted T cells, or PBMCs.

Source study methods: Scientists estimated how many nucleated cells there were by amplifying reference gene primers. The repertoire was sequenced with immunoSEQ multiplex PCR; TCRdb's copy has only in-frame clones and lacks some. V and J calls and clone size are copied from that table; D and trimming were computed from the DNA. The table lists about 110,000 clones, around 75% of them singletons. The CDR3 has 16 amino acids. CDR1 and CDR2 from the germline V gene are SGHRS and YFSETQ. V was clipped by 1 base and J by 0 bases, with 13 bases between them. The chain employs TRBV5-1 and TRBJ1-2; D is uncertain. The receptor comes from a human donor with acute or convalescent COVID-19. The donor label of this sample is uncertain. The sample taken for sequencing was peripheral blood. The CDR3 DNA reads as TGCGCCAGCAGCTTGAATAGCGGGCGATCTAACTATGGCTACACCTTC. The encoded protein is CASSLNSGRSNYGYTF.